The sequence of this T cell receptor beta chain was determined in a study of response to subunit inactivated influenza vaccine. The CDR3 totals 17 residues. V shed 1 base, J shed 7 bases, and the junction held 8 bases outside the gene matches. This clonotype has more than one count but fewer than ten. Its target is unknown. Study-level findings and limits: Researchers suggested that each seasonal influenza vaccination recruits few new T cells.

MiXCR was run by TCRdb on the RT-PCR reads, yielding one entry per CDR3 protein. This table has around 760,000 distinct CDR3 sequences, about 15% appearing once. Sample: PBMCs from blood, taken 14 to 15 days before vaccination. V and J are TRBV12-3 or TRBV12-4 and TRBJ1-6; TRBD1 aligns across 9 bases. The sequence was collected from a man in his fifties or sixties who received an inactivated influenza vaccine. The CDR3 DNA reads as TGTGCCAGCAGTTTAGGGACAGGGGTGTTTGGGAATTCACCCCTCCACTTT. This gives the protein CASSLGTGVFGNSPLHF.